This T cell receptor (beta chain) was obtained from a study of blood T cells in healthy people across ages. Germline V lookup: CDR1 SGHVS, CDR2 FQNEAQ. Trimming pared 6 bases from V and 10 bases from J, leaving 19 bases between. This CDR3 contains 14 residues. This clonotype was seen a handful of times. The use of a sample-barcoded 5' primer and a J-beta primer mix characterized a second PCR of about 7 to 12 cycles. In TCRdb, the 5' RACE reads were re-called with MiXCR into one record per CDR3 protein. This table holds about 1,800,000 distinct CDR3 sequences, 25% to 30% found once. J is TRBJ2-1 and V is TRBV7-8; D is perhaps TRBD1 or TRBD2 (5 bases each). This clonotype was sampled from a woman aged 25 to 39 in good health. Sequencing was done on a sample of blood. The CDR3 here is CASRGAEARYEQFF. CDR3 coding DNA: TGTGCCAGCAGAGGGGCGGAGGCCCGTTACGAGCAGTTCTTC.